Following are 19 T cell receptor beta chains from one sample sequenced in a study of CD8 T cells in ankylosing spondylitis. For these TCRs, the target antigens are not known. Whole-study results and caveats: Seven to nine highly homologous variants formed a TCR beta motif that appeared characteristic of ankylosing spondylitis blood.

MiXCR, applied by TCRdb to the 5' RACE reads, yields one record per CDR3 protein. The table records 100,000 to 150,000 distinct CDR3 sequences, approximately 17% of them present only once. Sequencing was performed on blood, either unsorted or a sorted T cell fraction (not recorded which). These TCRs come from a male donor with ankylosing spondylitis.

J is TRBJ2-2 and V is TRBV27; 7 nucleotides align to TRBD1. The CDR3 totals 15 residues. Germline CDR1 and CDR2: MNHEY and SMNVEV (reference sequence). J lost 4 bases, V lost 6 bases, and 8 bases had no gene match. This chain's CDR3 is CASSGRQGTTGELFF. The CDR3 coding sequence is TGTGCCAGCAGCGGACGACAGGGCACCACCGGGGAGCTGTTTTTT.

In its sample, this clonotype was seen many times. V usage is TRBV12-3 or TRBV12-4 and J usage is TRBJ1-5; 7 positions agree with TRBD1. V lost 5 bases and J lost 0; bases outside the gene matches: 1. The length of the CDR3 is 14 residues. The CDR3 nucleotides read TGTGCCAGCAGTAACAGGGGTAGCAATCAGCCCCAGCATTTT. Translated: CASSNRGSNQPQHF.

The CDR3 nucleotides are TGTGCCAGTAGTATCAGGGACAGGGACCCAGATACGCAGTATTTT. Translated, it gives CASSIRDRDPDTQYF. This rearrangement joins TRBV19 to TRBJ2-3; 9 nucleotides agree with TRBD1. Germline CDR1 LNHDA, CDR2 SQIVND (reference sequence). The CDR3 contains 15 residues. The junction had 5 bases not matched to a gene; V was cut back by 3 bases and J by 4 bases.

CDR3 sequence reads: CASRFARTGELFF. The CDR3, as DNA: TGTGCCAGCAGATTTGCGAGGACCGGGGAGCTGTTTTTT. The rearrangement links TRBV7-9 to TRBJ2-2, with unresolved D. Germline V lookup: CDR1 SEHNR, CDR2 FQNEAQ (reference sequence). CDR3 length equals 13 residues. Trimming took off 6 bases at V and 5 bases at J, with 10 bases between the two ends.

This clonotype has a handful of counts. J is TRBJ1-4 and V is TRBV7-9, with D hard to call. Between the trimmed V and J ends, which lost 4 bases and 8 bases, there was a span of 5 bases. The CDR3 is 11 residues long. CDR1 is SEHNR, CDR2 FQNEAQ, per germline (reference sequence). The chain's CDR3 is CASSSGEKLFF. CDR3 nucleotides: TGTGCCAGCAGCTCCGGAGAAAAACTGTTTTTT.

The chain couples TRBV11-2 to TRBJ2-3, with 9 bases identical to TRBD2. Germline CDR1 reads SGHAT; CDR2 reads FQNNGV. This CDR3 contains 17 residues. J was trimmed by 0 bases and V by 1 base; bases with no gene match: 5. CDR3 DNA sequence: TGTGCCAGCAGCTTAGGATTACTAGCGGGCAGCACAGATACGCAGTATTTT. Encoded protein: CASSLGLLAGSTDTQYF.

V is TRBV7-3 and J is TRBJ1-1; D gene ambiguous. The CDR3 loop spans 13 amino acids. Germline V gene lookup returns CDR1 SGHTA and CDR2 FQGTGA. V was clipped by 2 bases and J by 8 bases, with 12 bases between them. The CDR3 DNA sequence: TGTGCCAGCAGCTTAGATGGGCCCGGAGAAGCTTTCTTT. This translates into CASSLDGPGEAFF.

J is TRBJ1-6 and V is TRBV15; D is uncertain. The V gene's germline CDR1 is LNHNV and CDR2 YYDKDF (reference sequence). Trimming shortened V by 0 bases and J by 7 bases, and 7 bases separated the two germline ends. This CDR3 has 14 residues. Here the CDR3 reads CATSRDRGNSPLHF. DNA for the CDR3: TGTGCCACCAGCAGAGATCGTGGCAATTCACCCCTCCACTTT.

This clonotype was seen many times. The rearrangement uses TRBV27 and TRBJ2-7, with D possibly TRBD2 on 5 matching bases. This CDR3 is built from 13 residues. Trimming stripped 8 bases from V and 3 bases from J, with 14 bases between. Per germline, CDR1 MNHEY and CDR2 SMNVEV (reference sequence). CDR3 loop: CASGLSDRYEQYF. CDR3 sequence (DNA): TGTGCCAGCGGACTGAGTGACCGCTACGAGCAGTACTTC.

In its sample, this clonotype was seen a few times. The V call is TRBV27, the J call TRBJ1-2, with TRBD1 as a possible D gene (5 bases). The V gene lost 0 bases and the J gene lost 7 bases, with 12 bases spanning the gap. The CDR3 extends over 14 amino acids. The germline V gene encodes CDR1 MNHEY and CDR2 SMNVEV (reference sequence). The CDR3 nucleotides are TGTGCCAGCAGTTTATCTAATGGGGCCCTTGGCTACACCTTC. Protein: CASSLSNGALGYTF.

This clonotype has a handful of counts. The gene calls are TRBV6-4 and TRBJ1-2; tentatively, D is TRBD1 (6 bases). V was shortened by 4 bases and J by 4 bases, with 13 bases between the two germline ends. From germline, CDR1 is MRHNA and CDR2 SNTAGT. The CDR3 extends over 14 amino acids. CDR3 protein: CASSAGDGAYGYTF. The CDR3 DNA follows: TGTGCCAGCAGTGCAGGGGACGGCGCCTATGGCTACACCTTC.

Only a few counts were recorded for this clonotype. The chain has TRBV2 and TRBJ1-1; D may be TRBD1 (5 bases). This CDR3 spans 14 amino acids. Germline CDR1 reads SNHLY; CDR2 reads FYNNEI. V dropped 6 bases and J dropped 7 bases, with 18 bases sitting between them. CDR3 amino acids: CASREGRIRLEAFF. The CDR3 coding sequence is TGTGCCAGCAGGGAGGGACGGATCCGACTTGAAGCTTTCTTT.

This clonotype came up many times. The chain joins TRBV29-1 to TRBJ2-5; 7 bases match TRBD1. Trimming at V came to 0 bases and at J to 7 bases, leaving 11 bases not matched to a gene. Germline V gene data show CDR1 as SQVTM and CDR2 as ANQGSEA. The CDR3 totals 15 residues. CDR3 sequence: CSVEDEGTAQATQYF. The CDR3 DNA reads TGCAGCGTTGAAGATGAAGGGACAGCCCAGGCGACCCAGTACTTC.

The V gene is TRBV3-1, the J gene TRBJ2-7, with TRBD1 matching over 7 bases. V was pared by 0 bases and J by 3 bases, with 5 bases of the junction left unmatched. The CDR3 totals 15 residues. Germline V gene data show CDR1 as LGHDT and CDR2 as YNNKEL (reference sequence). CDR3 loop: CASSQEQGKVYEQYF. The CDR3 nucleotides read TGTGCCAGCAGCCAAGAACAGGGGAAAGTCTACGAGCAGTACTTC.

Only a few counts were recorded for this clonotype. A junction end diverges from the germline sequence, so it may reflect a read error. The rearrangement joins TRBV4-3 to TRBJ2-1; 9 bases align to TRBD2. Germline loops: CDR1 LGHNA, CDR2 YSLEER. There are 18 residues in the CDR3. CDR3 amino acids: CASSEDWTSASSYNEQFF. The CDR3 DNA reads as TGCGCCAGCAGCGAAGATTGGACTAGCGCGAGCTCCTACAATGAGCAGTTCTTC.

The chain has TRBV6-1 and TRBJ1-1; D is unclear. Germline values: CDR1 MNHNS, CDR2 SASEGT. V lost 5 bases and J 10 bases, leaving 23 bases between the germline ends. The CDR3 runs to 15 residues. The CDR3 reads CASSPPRGPGLIAFF. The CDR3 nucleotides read TGTGCCAGCAGTCCCCCTCGAGGGCCGGGATTGATAGCTTTCTTT.

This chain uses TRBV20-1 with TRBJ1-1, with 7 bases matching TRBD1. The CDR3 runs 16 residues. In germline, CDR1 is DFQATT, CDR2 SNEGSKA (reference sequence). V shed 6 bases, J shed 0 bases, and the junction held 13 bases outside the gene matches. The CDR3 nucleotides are TGCAGTGCCCTTCCGGTGGACAGGACCCTGAACACTGAAGCTTTCTTT. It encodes CSALPVDRTLNTEAFF.

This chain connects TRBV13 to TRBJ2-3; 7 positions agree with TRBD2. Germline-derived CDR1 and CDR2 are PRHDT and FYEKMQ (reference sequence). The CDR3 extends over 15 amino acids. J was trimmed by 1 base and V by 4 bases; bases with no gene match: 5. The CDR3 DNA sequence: TGTGCCAGCAGCTCGCGGGAGTCTGGCACAGATACGCAGTATTTT. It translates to CASSSRESGTDTQYF.

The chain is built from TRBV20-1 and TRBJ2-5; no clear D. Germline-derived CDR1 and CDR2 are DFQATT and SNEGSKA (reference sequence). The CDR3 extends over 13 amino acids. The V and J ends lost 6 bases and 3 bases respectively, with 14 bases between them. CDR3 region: CSAAPLREETQYF. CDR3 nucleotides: TGCAGTGCGGCCCCTCTCCGGGAAGAGACCCAGTACTTC.